This T cell receptor beta chain was recovered during a study of human T cells and chemical hapten exposure. Time point described: patch test 1, 2 weeks after DPC sensitization. Treatment: therapeutic diphenylcyclopropenone sensitization with weekly scalp DPC. The starting material, unfractionated whole blood, was used for total RNA extraction. Patch tests were applied only after blood draws. TCRdb passed the RACE reads through MiXCR, listing each CDR3 protein once. The repertoire has approximately 43,000 distinct CDR3 sequences, 3.5% to 4% of them found once; the top ten carry around 26%. The CDR3 has 13 amino acids. V lost 4 bases and J lost 1, with 10 bases in between. Germline V CDR1 and CDR2: SQVTM, ANQGSEA. This clonotype was observed at least ten times.

The clonotype originates from a man aged 45 to 65 with alopecia areata. Some clones in this sample may be carry-over from other donors' samples. The sample in question was whole blood, obtained in connection with sensitization to the hapten diphenylcyclopropenone (DPC). This chain connects TRBV29-1 to TRBJ1-1, with TRBD1 as a possible D gene (5 bases). The CDR3 DNA is TGCAGCGTTGCAGGACACGAGAACACTGAAGCTTTCTTT. This translates into CSVAGHENTEAFF.